This is a list of T cell receptor beta chains from one sample in a study of TIL therapy for anti-PD-1-resistant metastatic lung cancer. Some clones are missing from TCRdb's copy, which holds only in-frame ones; the method was immunoSEQ multiplex PCR. The repertoire holds about 15,000 clones, with 86% as singletons. The starting material was blood, obtained at baseline. Receptors originate from a person aged 25 to 85 with non-small cell lung cancer. Both conserved end residues are part of each CDR3. D genes are given only for firm matches. Clone size appears in some rows only: once, few, many, or a class for an expanded clone.

J gene,D gene,clone size,V gene,CDR3 protein,CDR3 DNA
TRBJ1-2,.,few,TRBV27,CASSLGGTGGYGYTF,TGTGCCAGCAGTTTAGGGGGGACCGGAGGCTATGGCTACACCTTC
TRBJ1-2,TRBD1,.,TRBV5-4,CASSAVGGFSHGYTF,TGTGCCAGCAGCGCCGTAGGGGGCTTCTCTCATGGCTACACCTTC
TRBJ2-5,.,.,TRBV21-1,CASLEREDREETQYF,TGTGCCAGCCTTGAAAGGGAGGACAGGGAGGAGACCCAGTACTTC
TRBJ2-1,.,.,TRBV7-2,CASSLARVGEQFF,TGTGCCAGCAGCTTAGCGCGGGTGGGTGAGCAGTTCTTC
TRBJ2-2,TRBD2,.,TRBV14,CASSPIAGGPAGELFF,TGTGCCAGCAGCCCTATAGCGGGAGGGCCCGCCGGGGAGCTGTTTTTT
TRBJ1-1,.,few,TRBV7-9,CASSPTGFLNTEAFF,TGTGCCAGCAGCCCGACAGGATTCCTAAACACTGAAGCTTTCTTT
TRBJ2-3,TRBD2,.,TRBV4-1,CASSPTSGGRTDTQYF,TGCGCCAGCAGCCCGACTAGCGGGGGGCGGACAGATACGCAGTATTTT
TRBJ2-3,.,.,TRBV7-2,CASKLTTLATDTQYF,TGTGCCAGCAAACTTACGACATTGGCCACAGATACGCAGTATTTT
TRBJ2-5,.,.,TRBV5-1,CASRRDPSETQYF,TGCGCCAGCCGCCGGGACCCCTCGGAGACCCAGTACTTC
TRBJ2-2,.,.,TRBV9,CASSVGGSRTGELFF,TGTGCCAGCAGCGTAGGGGGGTCTCGCACCGGGGAGCTGTTTTTT
TRBJ1-1,.,.,TRBV5-6,CASRFWVGNRDTEAFF,TGTGCCAGCAGGTTTTGGGTAGGTAACAGGGACACTGAAGCTTTCTTT
TRBJ2-2,.,.,TRBV4-3,CASSQVGHSTNTGELFF,TGCGCCAGCAGCCAAGTAGGTCACTCCACGAACACCGGGGAGCTGTTTTTT
TRBJ1-1,TRBD1,.,TRBV6-1,CASSSPHGRGAFF,TGTGCCAGCAGTTCCCCTCATGGCAGGGGGGCTTTCTTT
TRBJ2-1,.,.,TRBV6-6,CASSRTLLATEQFF,TGTGCCAGCAGTCGCACCTTACTAGCTACTGAGCAGTTCTTC
TRBJ2-5,TRBD2,.,TRBV7-3,CASSPGRIAGPGETQYF,TGTGCCAGCAGCCCTGGACGGATAGCGGGGCCTGGGGAGACCCAGTACTTC
TRBJ2-1,.,.,TRBV6-5,CASSYSVQVRNEQFF,TGTGCCAGCAGTTACTCGGTACAGGTGCGCAATGAGCAGTTCTTC
TRBJ1-2,TRBD1,few,TRBV5-5,CASSLATGKANYGYTF,TGTGCCAGCAGCTTGGCGACAGGGAAAGCTAACTATGGCTACACCTTC
TRBJ2-2,.,once,TRBV5-1,CASRAVLDGELFF,TGCGCCAGCAGGGCGGTCTTGGACGGGGAGCTGTTTTTT